This entry concerns a single T cell receptor beta chain. Antigen specificity is unknown. The PCR made use of 60 Vbeta and 13 Jbeta primers. The protocol was immunoSEQ multiplex PCR, while the TCRdb copy is restricted to in-frame clones and leaves out a portion. The sample records 100,000 to 150,000 clones, 60% to 85% being singletons. V was shortened by 2 bases and J by 3 bases, with 8 bases between the two germline ends. Germline V gene lookup returns CDR1 MNHEY and CDR2 SVGAGI. This CDR3 has 14 residues. The data derive from a study of cytomegalovirus exposure and HLA in healthy donors. Study observations and caveats: As a later analysis showed, several of the most significant clusters appeared to be linked to common viral pathogens. Among the sequence variants, a highly shared cluster was likely an artifact of sequencing. A prior analysis recorded that most TCR beta V segments were productive about 90% or about 30% of the time.

The clonotype was recovered from a man aged 50 or older in good health and CMV-seronegative. V and J are TRBV6-5 and TRBJ1-5; D is unresolved. The sequencing input was PBMCs. CDR3 region: CASSYGQYNQPQHF. The CDR3 nucleotides are TGTGCCAGCAGTTACGGGCAGTACAATCAGCCCCAGCATTTT.